What follows describes a single T cell receptor beta chain. This sample stems from a study of blood T cell repertoires in COVID-19. In the study overall: The United States, Italy and Spain provided the acute and convalescent COVID-19 samples. Sources were T cells, B-cell-depleted T cells, or PBMCs; the material itself was cDNA or gDNA.

In the source study's methods: Amplified reference gene primers provided the basis for estimating nucleated cell counts. Sequenced by immunoSEQ multiplex PCR; TCRdb stores in-frame clones only, minus some. V and J calls and clone size are copied from that table; D and trimming were computed from the DNA. The data show 40,000 to 50,000 clones, more than 60% seen once. From germline, CDR1 is MNHEY and CDR2 SVGAGI. J was trimmed by 1 base and V by 2 bases; bases with no gene match: 1. The CDR3 runs 15 residues. This clonotype was sampled from a woman aged 70-85 years with acute or convalescent COVID-19. The genes are TRBV6-5 and TRBJ2-3, with 9 bases aligning to TRBD1. The material sequenced was peripheral blood. CDR3 protein: CASSYRDRGTDTQYF. As DNA, the CDR3 is TGTGCCAGCAGTTACCGGGACAGGGGCACAGATACGCAGTATTTT.